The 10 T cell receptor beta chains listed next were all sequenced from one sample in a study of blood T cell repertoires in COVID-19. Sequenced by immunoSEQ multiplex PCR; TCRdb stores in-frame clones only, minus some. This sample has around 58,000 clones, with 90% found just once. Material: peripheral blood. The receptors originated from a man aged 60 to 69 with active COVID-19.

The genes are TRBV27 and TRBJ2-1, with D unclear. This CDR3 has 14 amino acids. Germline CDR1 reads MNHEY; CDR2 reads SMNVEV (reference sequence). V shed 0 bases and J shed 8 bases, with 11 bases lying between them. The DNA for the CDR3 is TGTGCCAGCAGTTTATCGCCTTTAGTCGATGAGCAGTTCTTC. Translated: CASSLSPLVDEQFF.

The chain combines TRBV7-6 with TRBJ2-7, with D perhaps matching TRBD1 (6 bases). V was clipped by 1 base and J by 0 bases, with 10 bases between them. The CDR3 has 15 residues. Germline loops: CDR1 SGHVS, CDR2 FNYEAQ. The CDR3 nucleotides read TGTGCCAGCAGCTTAGTGGGGGACACCTCCTACGAGCAGTACTTC. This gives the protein CASSLVGDTSYEQYF.

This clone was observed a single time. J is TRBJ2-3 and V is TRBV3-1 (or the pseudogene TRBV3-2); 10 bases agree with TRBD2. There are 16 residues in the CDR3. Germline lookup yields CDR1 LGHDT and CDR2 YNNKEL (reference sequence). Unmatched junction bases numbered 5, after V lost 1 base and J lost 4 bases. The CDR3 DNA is TGTGCCAGCAGCCAAGGGGGACTAGCGTCGTCAGATACGCAGTATTTT. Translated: CASSQGGLASSDTQYF.

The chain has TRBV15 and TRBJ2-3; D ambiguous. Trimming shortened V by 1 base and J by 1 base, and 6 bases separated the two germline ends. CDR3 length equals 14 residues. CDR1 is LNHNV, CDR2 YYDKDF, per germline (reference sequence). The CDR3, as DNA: TGTGCCACCAGCAGAGTGGGCCGCACAGATACGCAGTATTTT. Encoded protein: CATSRVGRTDTQYF.

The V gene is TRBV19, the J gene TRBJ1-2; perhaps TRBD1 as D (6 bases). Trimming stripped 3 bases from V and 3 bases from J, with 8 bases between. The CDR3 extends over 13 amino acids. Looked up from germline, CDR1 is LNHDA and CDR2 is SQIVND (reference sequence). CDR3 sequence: CASSIRTDYGYTF. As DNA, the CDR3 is TGTGCCAGTAGTATCCGGACAGACTATGGCTACACCTTC.

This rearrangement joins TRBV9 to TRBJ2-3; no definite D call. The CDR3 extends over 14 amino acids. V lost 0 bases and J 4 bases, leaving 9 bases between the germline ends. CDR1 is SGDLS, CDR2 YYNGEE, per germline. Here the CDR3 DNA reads TGTGCCAGCAGCGTAGGAGGTTTCGCAGATACGCAGTATTTT. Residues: CASSVGGFADTQYF.

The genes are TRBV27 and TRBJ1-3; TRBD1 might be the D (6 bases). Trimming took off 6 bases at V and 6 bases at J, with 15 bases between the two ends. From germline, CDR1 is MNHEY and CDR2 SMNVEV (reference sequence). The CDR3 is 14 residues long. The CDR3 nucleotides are TGTGCCAGCAGGCCCTCAGGGGAACCAAACACCATATATTTT. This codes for CASRPSGEPNTIYF.

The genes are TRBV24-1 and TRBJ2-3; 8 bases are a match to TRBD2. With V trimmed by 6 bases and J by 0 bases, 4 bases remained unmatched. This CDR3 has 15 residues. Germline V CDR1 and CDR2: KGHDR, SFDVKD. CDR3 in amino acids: CATSLSGASTDTQYF. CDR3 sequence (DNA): TGTGCCACCAGTCTTAGCGGGGCGAGCACAGATACGCAGTATTTT.

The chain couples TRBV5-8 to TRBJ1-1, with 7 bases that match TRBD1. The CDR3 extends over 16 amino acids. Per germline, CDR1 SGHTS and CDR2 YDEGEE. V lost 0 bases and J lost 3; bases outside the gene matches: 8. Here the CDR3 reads CASSLETGRLDTEAFF. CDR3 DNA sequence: TGTGCCAGCAGCTTGGAGACAGGGAGGTTGGACACTGAAGCTTTCTTT.

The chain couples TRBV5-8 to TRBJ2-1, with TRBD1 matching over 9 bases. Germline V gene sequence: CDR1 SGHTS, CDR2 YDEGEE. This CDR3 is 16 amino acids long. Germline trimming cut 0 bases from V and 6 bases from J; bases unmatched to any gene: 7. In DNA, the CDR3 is TGTGCCAGCAGCTTGGACGGGACAGGGATTATCAATGAGCAGTTCTTC. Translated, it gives CASSLDGTGIINEQFF.